The next 14 T cell receptor beta chains were all read from a single sample in a study of control samples from healthy donors and cancer patients. Libraries were prepared by immunoSEQ multiplex PCR; TCRdb keeps only in-frame clonotypes and omits some of them. The sample has 100,000 to 150,000 clones, 70% to 90% seen once. Sequencing was performed on blood. Receptor source: a man aged 55 to 70 in good health.

Comment on this clone: Different DNA sequences within this sample yield the same CDR3. V is TRBV28 and J is TRBJ1-6; 9 positions agree with TRBD1. The junction had 6 bases not matched to a gene; V was cut back by 6 bases and J by 9 bases. Germline-derived CDR1 and CDR2 are MDHEN and SYDVKM. The CDR3 totals 14 residues. CDR3 region: CASSPGQGSSPLHF. The CDR3 DNA reads TGTGCCAGCAGCCCGGGACAGGGCTCTTCACCCCTCCACTTT.

The table lists this clone with a count of one. This rearrangement joins TRBV7-2 to TRBJ1-3; the D is unclear. Germline V gives CDR1 SGHTA, CDR2 FQGNSA. This CDR3 has 14 residues. Trimming removed 6 bases from V and 3 bases from J, with 12 bases in between. The CDR3 bases are TGTGCCAGCAGTTCAACCATTTATGGAAACACCATATATTTT. This encodes CASSSTIYGNTIYF.

The CDR3 DNA reads TGCAGCGGACTTGAAGACAGGGTGAACAATGAGCAGTTCTTC. Amino acid sequence: CSGLEDRVNNEQFF. The V call is TRBV29-1, the J call TRBJ2-1; 7 bases match TRBD1. The CDR3 runs 14 residues. Germline lookup yields CDR1 SQVTM and CDR2 ANQGSEA. V dropped 7 bases and J dropped 5; count of bases not matched to a gene: 11.

The chain employs TRBV12-3 or TRBV12-4 and TRBJ1-1; no reliable D call. This CDR3 is built from 12 residues. Trimming cost V 3 bases and J 9 bases, with 11 bases left between them. The CDR3 protein is CASSFQPGKAFF. The CDR3 DNA sequence: TGTGCCAGCAGTTTCCAGCCGGGAAAAGCTTTCTTT.

V and J are TRBV12-3 or TRBV12-4 and TRBJ1-1; unclear D gene. V was shortened by 5 bases and J by 0 bases, with 4 bases between the two germline ends. This CDR3 is 12 amino acids long. As DNA, the CDR3 is TGTGCCAGCAGTCCTATGAACACTGAAGCTTTCTTT. This codes for CASSPMNTEAFF.

This clone was seen a few times. This chain connects TRBV24-1 to TRBJ2-5, with 8 nucleotides matching TRBD1. The junction had 11 bases not matched to a gene; V was cut back by 5 bases and J by 7 bases. From germline, CDR1 is KGHDR and CDR2 SFDVKD. This CDR3 has 15 amino acids. The CDR3 nucleotides are TGTGCCACCAGTGCCTCGCTGACAGGGACAGGGACCCAGTACTTC. The encoded protein is CATSASLTGTGTQYF.

V and J are TRBV19 and TRBJ1-2; 10 bases fit TRBD1. CDR3 length equals 14 residues. Losses at the gene ends were 9 bases for V and 3 bases for J; bases not matched to a gene: 7. CDR1 is LNHDA, CDR2 SQIVND, per germline (reference sequence). CDR3: CASRQGAGDYGYTF. CDR3 nucleotide sequence: TGTGCCAGCCGACAGGGGGCTGGGGACTATGGCTACACCTTC.

The DNA of the CDR3 is TGTGCCAGCAGGGAGGGGGCTACATGGACAGATACGCAGTATTTT. This sequence encodes CASREGATWTDTQYF. V gene TRBV28 combines with J gene TRBJ2-3, with D perhaps TRBD1 (7 bases). The CDR3 length is 15 residues. V was cut by 6 bases and J by 3 bases, with 16 bases left in between. Germline V gene data show CDR1 as MDHEN and CDR2 as SYDVKM.

The V and J genes are TRBV30 and TRBJ1-5; D might be TRBD1 (5 bases). Trimming stripped 1 base from V and 3 bases from J, with 10 bases between. The CDR3 has 14 residues. The V gene's germline CDR1 is GTSNPN and CDR2 SVGIG (reference sequence). The CDR3 nucleotides read TGTGCCTGGAGTGCAGGGCAGCTCAATCAGCCCCAGCATTTT. This codes for CAWSAGQLNQPQHF.

The V call is TRBV7-6, the J call TRBJ2-2; TRBD1 matches 11 bases. There are 16 residues in the CDR3. The junction had 4 bases not matched to a gene; V was cut back by 2 bases and J by 5 bases. CDR1 and CDR2 from the germline V gene are SGHVS and FNYEAQ. CDR3 coding DNA: TGTGCCAGCAGCTTATGGACAGGGGGCTCGACCGGGGAGCTGTTTTTT. The encoded protein is CASSLWTGGSTGELFF. The full variable domain, its missing parts supplied by reference TRBV7-6 and TRBJ2-2, is GAGVSQSPRYKVTKRGQDVALRCDPISGHVSLYWYRQALGQGPEFLTYFNYEAQQDKSGLPNDRFSAERPEGSISTLTIQRTEQRDSAMYRCASSLWTGGSTGELFFGEGSRLTVL.

The table lists this clone with a count of one. V is TRBV10-3 and J is TRBJ2-5; a weak D match, TRBD2 (5 bases). Between the trimmed V and J ends, which lost 6 bases and 1 base, there was a span of 9 bases. This CDR3 comprises 13 residues. From germline, CDR1 is ENHRY and CDR2 SYGVKD. This CDR3 reads CAIRERAQETQYF. The DNA for the CDR3 is TGTGCCATCAGGGAGAGGGCCCAAGAGACCCAGTACTTC.

V gene TRBV11-2 combines with J gene TRBJ1-2; 9 nucleotides line up with TRBD1. This CDR3 is 16 amino acids long. CDR1 and CDR2 (germline): SGHAT, FQNNGV. Losses at the gene ends were 5 bases for V and 3 bases for J; bases not matched to a gene: 10. CDR3: CASSPGSGQGYYGYTF. The DNA of the CDR3 is TGTGCCAGCAGCCCAGGATCCGGACAGGGGTACTATGGCTACACCTTC. Together with reference TRBV11-2 and TRBJ1-2, the CDR3 gives the full variable domain: EAGVAQSPRYKIIEKRQSVAFWCNPISGHATLYWYQQILGQGPKLLIQFQNNGVVDDSQLPKDRFSAERLKGVDSTLKIQPAKLEDSAVYLCASSPGSGQGYYGYTFGSGTRLTVV.

The sample holds one count of this clone. The chain links TRBV6-5 to TRBJ1-6; D gene ambiguous. CDR3 length: 12 amino acids. Germline CDR1 and CDR2: MNHEY and SVGAGI. Trimming cost V 5 bases and J 7 bases, with 6 bases left between them. The CDR3 here is CASSIVNSPLHF. The CDR3 nucleotides read TGTGCCAGCAGTATCGTCAATTCACCCCTCCACTTT.

Worth noting for this clone: Mismatch with germline at one junction end may stem from a read error. The chain combines TRBV11-3 with TRBJ1-2; the D is unclear. CDR1 is SGHNT, CDR2 YENEEA, per germline. CDR3 length: 18 amino acids. The CDR3: CASSFQTTSFTSNYDYTF. The CDR3, as DNA: TGTGCCAGCAGCTTTCAAACGACAAGTTTTACCTCTAACTATGACTACACCTTC.